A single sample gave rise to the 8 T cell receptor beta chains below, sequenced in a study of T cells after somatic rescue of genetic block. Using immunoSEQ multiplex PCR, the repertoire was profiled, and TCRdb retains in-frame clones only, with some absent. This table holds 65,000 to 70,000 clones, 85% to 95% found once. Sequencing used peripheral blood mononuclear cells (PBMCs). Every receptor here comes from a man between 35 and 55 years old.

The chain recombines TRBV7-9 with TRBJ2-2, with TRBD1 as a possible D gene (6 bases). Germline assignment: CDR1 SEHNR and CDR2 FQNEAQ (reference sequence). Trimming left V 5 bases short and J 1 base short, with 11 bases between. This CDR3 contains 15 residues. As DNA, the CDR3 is TGTGCCAGCAGCCCGGACAGAGAGAACACCGGGGAGCTGTTTTTT. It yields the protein CASSPDRENTGELFF. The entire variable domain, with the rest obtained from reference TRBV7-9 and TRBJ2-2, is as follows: DTGVSQNPRHKITKRGQNVTFRCDPISEHNRLYWYRQTLGQGPEFLTYFQNEAQLEKSRLLSDRFSAERPKGSFSTLEIQRTEQGDSAMYLCASSPDRENTGELFFGEGSRLTVL.

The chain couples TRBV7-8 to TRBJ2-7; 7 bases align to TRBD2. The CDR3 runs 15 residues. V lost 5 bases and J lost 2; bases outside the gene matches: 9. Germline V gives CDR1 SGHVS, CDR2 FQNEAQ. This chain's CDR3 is CASSLRLAETYEQYF. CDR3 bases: TGTGCCAGCAGCCTCCGACTAGCTGAGACCTACGAGCAGTACTTC.

The CDR3 coding sequence is TGTGCCAGCAGCTTTCGCGGGACTACCGAGACCCAGTACTTC. This gives the protein CASSFRGTTETQYF. V is TRBV5-4 and J is TRBJ2-5; TRBD2 aligns across 7 bases. The CDR3 runs to 14 residues. J was trimmed by 5 bases and V by 2 bases; bases with no gene match: 6. Germline V CDR1 and CDR2: SGHNT, YYREEE (reference sequence).

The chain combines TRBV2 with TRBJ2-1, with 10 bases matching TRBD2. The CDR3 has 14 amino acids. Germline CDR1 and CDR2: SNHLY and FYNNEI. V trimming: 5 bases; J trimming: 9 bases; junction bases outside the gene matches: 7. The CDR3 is CASSPSGRLGEQFF. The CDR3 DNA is TGTGCCAGCAGTCCTAGCGGGAGACTGGGTGAGCAGTTCTTC.

The CDR3 DNA is TGCGCCAGCAGCTTGGCCTTTACTAGCGGGGGCCGCAGGGGCACCGGGGAGCTGTTTTTT. It specifies CASSLAFTSGGRRGTGELFF. The chain recombines TRBV5-1 with TRBJ2-2, with 11 bases aligning to TRBD2. CDR3 length: 20 amino acids. From germline, CDR1 is SGHRS and CDR2 YFSETQ. With 0 bases clipped from V and 4 bases from J, the junction kept 14 bases outside the gene matches. The full variable domain, completed using reference TRBV5-1 and TRBJ2-2, is KAGVTQTPRYLIKTRGQQVTLSCSPISGHRSVSWYQQTPGQGLQFLFEYFSETQRNKGNFPGRFSGRQFSNSRSEMNVSTLELGDSALYLCASSLAFTSGGRRGTGELFFGEGSRLTVL.

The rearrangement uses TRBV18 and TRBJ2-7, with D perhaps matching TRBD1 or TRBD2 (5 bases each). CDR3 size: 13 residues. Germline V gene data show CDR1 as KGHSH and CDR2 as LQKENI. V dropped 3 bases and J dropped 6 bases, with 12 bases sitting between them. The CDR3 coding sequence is TGTGCCAGCTCACCCCCCGGGGCCAGCGAGCAGTACTTC. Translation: CASSPPGASEQYF. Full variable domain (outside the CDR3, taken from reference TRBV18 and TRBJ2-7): NAGVMQNPRHLVRRRGQEARLRCSPMKGHSHVYWYRQLPEEGLKFMVYLQKENIIDESGMPKERFSAEFPKEGPSILRIQQVVRGDSAAYFCASSPPGASEQYFGPGTRLTVT.

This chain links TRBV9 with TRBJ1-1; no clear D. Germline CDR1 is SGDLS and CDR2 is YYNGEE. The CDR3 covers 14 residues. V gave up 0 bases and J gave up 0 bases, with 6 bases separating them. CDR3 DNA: TGTGCCAGCAGCGTAGGGACCTTGAACACTGAAGCTTTCTTT. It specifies CASSVGTLNTEAFF.

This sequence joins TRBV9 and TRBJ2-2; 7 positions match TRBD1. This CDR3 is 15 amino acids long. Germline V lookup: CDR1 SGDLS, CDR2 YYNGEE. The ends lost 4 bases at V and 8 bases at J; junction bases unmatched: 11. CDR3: CASSSSTGFRGELFF. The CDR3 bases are TGTGCCAGCAGCTCGTCGACAGGGTTCAGGGGGGAGCTGTTTTTT.